This section outlines one T cell receptor beta chain sequence together with its context. Its antigen is unidentified. These data are taken from a study of Ad26.COV2.S vaccination and SARS-CoV-2 variants. The study's findings and limits: The breadth of spike-specific CD8+ and CD4+ T cell responses after vaccination was reportedly substantial. Placebo and vaccine recipients had non-spike TCR breadth that was similar. Assessments of TCR breadth and depth may have underestimated the total T cell responses.

The CDR3 is 16 amino acids. V was shortened by 3 bases and J by 5 bases, with 17 bases between the two germline ends. CDR1 and CDR2 from the germline V gene are SGDLS and YYNGEE. Repertoires were generated with immunoSEQ multiplex PCR, while TCRdb's copy carries only in-frame clones and drops some. Altogether roughly 380,000 clones are present, around 90% being singletons, with the ten largest covering around 4.2%. The chain couples TRBV9 to TRBJ2-2, with D perhaps matching TRBD1 or TRBD2 (7 bases each). The source is a human donor who had recovered from COVID-19. Source: peripheral blood, taken after recovery from COVID-19. CDR3 sequence (DNA): TGTGCCAGCAGCGGCAGGGGGGGTTATGAGACCGGGGAGCTGTTTTTT. The encoded protein is CASSGRGGYETGELFF.